This record concerns one T cell receptor (beta chain) sequence. Its specificity is unknown. The data originate from a study of cytomegalovirus exposure and HLA in healthy donors. Overall study findings and caveats: When a later analysis was performed, an Asian-associated ancestry cluster reportedly had fewer N-insertions than the roughly 700-donor mean. Rare TCR sequences predominated, though certain public TCRs were found in many donors. Being productive about 90% or about 30% of the time was typical of most TCR beta V segments in an earlier analysis.

With 4 bases removed from V and 0 bases from J, the gap between germline ends came to 10 bases. Germline-derived CDR1 and CDR2 are GTSNPN and SVGIG (reference sequence). The CDR3 spans 14 residues. It was with 60 Vbeta and 13 Jbeta primers that the PCR ran. TCRdb keeps only in-frame clones here, not all; method: immunoSEQ multiplex PCR. The sample carries roughly 230,000 clones, around 90% recorded once. The TCR sequence derives from a girl under 10 years old in good health and CMV-seronegative. The chain uses TRBV30 and TRBJ1-5; D remains unclear. The source material was PBMCs. The CDR3 loop reads CAWTQYPSNQPQHF. The CDR3 DNA is TGTGCCTGGACGCAGTACCCTAGCAATCAGCCCCAGCATTTT.